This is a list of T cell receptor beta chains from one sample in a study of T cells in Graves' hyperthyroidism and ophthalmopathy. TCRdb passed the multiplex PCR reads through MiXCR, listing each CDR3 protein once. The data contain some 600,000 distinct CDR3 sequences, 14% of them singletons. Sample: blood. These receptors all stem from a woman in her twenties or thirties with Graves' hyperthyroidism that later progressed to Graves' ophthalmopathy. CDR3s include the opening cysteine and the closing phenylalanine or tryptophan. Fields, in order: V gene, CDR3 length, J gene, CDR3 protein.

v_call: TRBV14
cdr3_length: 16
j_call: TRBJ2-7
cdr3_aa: CASSQSGPAGYYEQYF

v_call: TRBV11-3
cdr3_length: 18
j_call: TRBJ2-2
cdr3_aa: CASSLELAGATNTGELFF

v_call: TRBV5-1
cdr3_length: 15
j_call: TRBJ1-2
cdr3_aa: CASSLVGDTGVGYTF

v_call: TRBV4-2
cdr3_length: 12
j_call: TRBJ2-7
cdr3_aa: CASSHLSNEQYF

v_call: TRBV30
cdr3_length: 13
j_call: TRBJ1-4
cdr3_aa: CAGGRTTNEKLFF

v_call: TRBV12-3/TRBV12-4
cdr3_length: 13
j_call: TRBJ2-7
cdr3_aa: CASSLGARPEQYF

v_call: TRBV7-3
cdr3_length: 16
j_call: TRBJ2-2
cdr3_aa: CASSLEEVIDTGELFF

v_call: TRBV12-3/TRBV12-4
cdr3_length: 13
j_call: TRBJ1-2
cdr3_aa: CASRGGDNYGYTF

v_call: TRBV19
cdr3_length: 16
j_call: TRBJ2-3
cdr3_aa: CASSTGLAGAFDTQYF

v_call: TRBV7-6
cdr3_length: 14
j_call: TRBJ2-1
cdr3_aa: CASEELAENNEQFF

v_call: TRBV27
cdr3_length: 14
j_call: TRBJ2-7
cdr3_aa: CASSLSGTDYEQYF

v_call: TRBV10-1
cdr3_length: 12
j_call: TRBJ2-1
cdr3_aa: CASSEQQNEQFF

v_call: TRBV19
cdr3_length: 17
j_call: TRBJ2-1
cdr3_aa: CASTQREPAPDYNEQFF

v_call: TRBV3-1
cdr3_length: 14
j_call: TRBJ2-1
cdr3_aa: CASSPQGVQPEQFF

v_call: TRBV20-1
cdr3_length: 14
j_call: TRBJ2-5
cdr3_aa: CSAPHRDSQETQYF

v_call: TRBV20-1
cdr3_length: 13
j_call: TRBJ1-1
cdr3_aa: CSASPQVNTEAFF

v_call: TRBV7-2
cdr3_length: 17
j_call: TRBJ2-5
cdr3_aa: CASSPPGLAGGEETQYF

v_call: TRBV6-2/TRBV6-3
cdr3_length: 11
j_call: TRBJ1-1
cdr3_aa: CASSLGGRAFF

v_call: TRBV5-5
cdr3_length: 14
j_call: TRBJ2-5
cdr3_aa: CASSHLALQETQYF

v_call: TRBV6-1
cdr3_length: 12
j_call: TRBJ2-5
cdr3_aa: CASCRGEETQYF

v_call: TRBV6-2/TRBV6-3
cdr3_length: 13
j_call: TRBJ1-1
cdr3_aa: CASSYPPGPAGVF

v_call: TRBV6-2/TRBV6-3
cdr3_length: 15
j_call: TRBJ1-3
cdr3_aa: CASSYLGDSGNTIYF

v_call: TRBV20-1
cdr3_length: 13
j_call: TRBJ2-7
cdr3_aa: CSASPLRGYEQYF

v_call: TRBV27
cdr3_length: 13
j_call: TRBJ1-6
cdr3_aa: CASSSRVDSPLHF

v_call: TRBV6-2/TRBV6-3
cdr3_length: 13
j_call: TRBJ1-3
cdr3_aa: CASRGNSGNTIYF

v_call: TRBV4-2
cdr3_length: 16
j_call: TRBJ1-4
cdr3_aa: CASSQDSGRGHEKLFF

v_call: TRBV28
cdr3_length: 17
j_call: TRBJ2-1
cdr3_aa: CATERGLAVRLNNEQFF

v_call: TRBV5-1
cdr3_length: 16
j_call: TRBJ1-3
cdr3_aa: CASSLYGRTPGNTIYF

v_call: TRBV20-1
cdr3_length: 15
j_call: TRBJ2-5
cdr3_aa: CSASRIAGPKETQYF

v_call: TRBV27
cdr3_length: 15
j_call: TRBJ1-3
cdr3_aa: CASSFPAGIGNTIYF

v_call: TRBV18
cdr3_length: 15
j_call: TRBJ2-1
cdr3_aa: CASSPPGRGAFEQFF

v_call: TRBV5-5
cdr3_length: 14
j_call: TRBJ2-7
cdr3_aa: CASSLLTASREQYF